These 27 T cell receptor beta chains were sequenced from one sample in a study of early T cells in non-severe SARS-CoV-2 infection. TCRdb processed the 5' RACE reads anew with MiXCR; each CDR3 protein has one entry. The data hold around 25,000 distinct CDR3 sequences, with 4% to 4.5% observed a single time. Sequencing was done on a sample of whole blood. Receptor source: an adult who was a healthcare worker with PCR-confirmed SARS-CoV-2 infection or an uninfected control (not recorded which).

This clonotype has a count of ten or more. This chain uses TRBV4-1 with TRBJ2-7; 7 bases agree with TRBD1. The germline CDR1 and CDR2 sequences are MGHRA and YSYEKL. Trimming removed 2 bases from V and 3 bases from J; junction bases left unmatched: 7. This CDR3 has 15 amino acids. This CDR3 is CASSQSQTGLYEQYF. As DNA, the CDR3 is TGCGCCAGCAGCCAATCACAGACAGGGCTCTACGAGCAGTACTTC.

Within the sample, this clonotype is medium-sized. The chain couples TRBV6-4 to TRBJ1-1, with D unresolved. This CDR3 contains 13 residues. Germline CDR1 and CDR2: MRHNA and SNTAGT. The germline V and J ends were trimmed by 2 bases and 1 base, with 5 bases remaining between them. The CDR3, as DNA: TGTGCCAGCAGTGACGGGGAGAACACTGAAGCTTTCTTT. Amino acid sequence: CASSDGENTEAFF.

This clonotype has only a few counts. V and J are TRBV20-1 and TRBJ2-6, with D possibly being TRBD1 (6 bases). V lost 6 bases and J 1 base, leaving 10 bases between the germline ends. CDR1 is DFQATT and CDR2 is SNEGSKA in the germline V gene (reference sequence). The CDR3 runs to 14 residues. This CDR3 reads CSAADRSGANVLTF. The CDR3 DNA follows: TGCAGTGCGGCCGACAGGTCTGGGGCCAACGTCCTGACTTTC.

This clonotype occurred many times. The J gene is TRBJ1-2, the V gene TRBV20-1; the D is unclear. The CDR3 has 15 amino acids. V lost 1 base to trimming and J lost 1 base, with 13 bases between them. Germline-derived CDR1 and CDR2 are DFQATT and SNEGSKA (reference sequence). The CDR3 region has the DNA TGCAGTGCTAGAGCCCCACCGGAGAATAACTATGGCTACACCTTC. It encodes CSARAPPENNYGYTF.

The chain uses TRBV28 and TRBJ1-6; the D gene is possibly TRBD1 (6 bases). In germline, CDR1 is MDHEN, CDR2 SYDVKM. This CDR3 has 14 amino acids. V was clipped by 8 bases and J by 10 bases, with 18 bases between them. The CDR3 reads CASFHRALGSPLHF. In DNA, the CDR3 is TGTGCCAGCTTCCACAGGGCCCTAGGGTCACCCCTCCACTTT.

The chain has TRBV24-1 and TRBJ2-3, with 10 bases fitting TRBD2. CDR3 length: 16 residues. The germline V gene encodes CDR1 KGHDR and CDR2 SFDVKD. V lost 4 bases and J lost 2; bases outside the gene matches: 5. The CDR3 bases are TGTGCCACCAGTGAACCTAGCGGGAGACACACAGATACGCAGTATTTT. Encoded protein: CATSEPSGRHTDTQYF.

This clonotype is medium-sized (0.01 to 0.1%) within its sample. The rearrangement links TRBV19 to TRBJ2-6; 7 bases match TRBD1. Germline V gene sequence: CDR1 LNHDA, CDR2 SQIVND (reference sequence). The CDR3 spans 16 residues. Trimming took 8 bases from V and 0 from J; bases not matched to a gene: 7. The chain's CDR3 is CASGTDKFSGANVLTF. Here the CDR3 DNA reads TGTGCCAGTGGGACAGATAAATTCTCTGGGGCCAACGTCCTGACTTTC.

This clonotype was found many times. DNA of the CDR3: TGCAGCGTTGAAGTCGGGAGTGGGGATACGCAGTATTTT. It translates to CSVEVGSGDTQYF. The rearrangement joins TRBV29-1 to TRBJ2-3; TRBD2 might be the D (6 bases). The ends were cut back, 1 base at V and 6 bases at J, with 11 bases in the middle. CDR3 length: 13 residues. The V gene's germline CDR1 is SQVTM and CDR2 ANQGSEA.

The sample holds many counts of this clonotype. The chain links TRBV20-1 to TRBJ2-1; a weak D match, TRBD2 (6 bases). Looked up from germline, CDR1 is DFQATT and CDR2 is SNEGSKA (reference sequence). This CDR3 comprises 14 residues. V dropped 6 bases and J dropped 6 bases, with 18 bases sitting between them. As DNA, the CDR3 is TGCAGTGCGCCGGCGGCGGGAATTGGCAATGAGCAGTTCTTC. Protein product: CSAPAAGIGNEQFF.

The J gene is TRBJ1-1, the V gene TRBV3-1, with D uncertain. V lost 0 bases and J 1 base, leaving 9 bases between the germline ends. The CDR3 contains 15 residues. Germline V gives CDR1 LGHDT, CDR2 YNNKEL (reference sequence). CDR3 region: CASSQEASENTEAFF. The CDR3 region has the DNA TGTGCCAGCAGCCAAGAGGCTAGCGAGAACACTGAAGCTTTCTTT.

This clonotype appeared many times. CDR3 region: CASSYGQGDGAFF. For the CDR3, the DNA is TGTGCCAGCAGTTACGGACAGGGTGACGGAGCTTTCTTT. This chain connects TRBV2 to TRBJ1-1, with 8 bases matching TRBD1. Trimming at V came to 5 bases and at J to 10 bases, leaving 9 bases not matched to a gene. The CDR3 is 13 residues long. Germline V gives CDR1 SNHLY, CDR2 FYNNEI.

This clonotype occurred many times. This chain links TRBV28 with TRBJ2-7; 8 bases align to TRBD1. The germline CDR1 and CDR2 sequences are MDHEN and SYDVKM. V trimming: 8 bases; J trimming: 3 bases; junction bases outside the gene matches: 3. The CDR3 is 12 amino acids. The CDR3 protein is CASVTGGYEQYF. In DNA, the CDR3 is TGTGCCAGCGTTACAGGGGGCTACGAGCAGTACTTC.

This clonotype has ten or more counts. CDR3 in amino acids: CASSLSVAYGYTF. The DNA of the CDR3 is TGTGCCAGCAGTTTGTCCGTTGCTTATGGCTACACCTTC. The chain joins TRBV28 to TRBJ1-2; D gene uncertain. Per the germline V gene, CDR1 is MDHEN and CDR2 is SYDVKM. Deletions cut 3 bases from V and 5 bases from J, with 10 bases between. The CDR3 has 13 residues.

This chain connects TRBV7-6 to TRBJ2-5; D is perhaps TRBD1 (6 bases). CDR3 length: 13 residues. Germline CDR1 and CDR2: SGHVS and FNYEAQ. V gave up 3 bases and J gave up 2 bases, with 7 bases separating them. The CDR3 is CASSFGQQETQYF. As DNA, the CDR3 is TGTGCCAGCAGCTTCGGACAGCAAGAGACCCAGTACTTC. The variable domain in full, completed from reference TRBV7-6 and TRBJ2-5, reads GAGVSQSPRYKVTKRGQDVALRCDPISGHVSLYWYRQALGQGPEFLTYFNYEAQQDKSGLPNDRFSAERPEGSISTLTIQRTEQRDSAMYRCASSFGQQETQYFGPGTRLLVL.

In its sample, this clonotype was seen many times. This chain links TRBV29-1 with TRBJ2-1, with TRBD2 matching over 7 bases. J gave up 4 bases and V 8 bases, and 8 bases lay outside the gene matches. Germline loops: CDR1 SQVTM, CDR2 ANQGSEA. The CDR3 spans 13 residues. CDR3 coding DNA: TGCAGCTCCCGGACTAGTTCTTACAATGAGCAGTTCTTC. Its protein product is CSSRTSSYNEQFF.

This clonotype was observed at least ten times. The V gene is TRBV27, the J gene TRBJ1-1, with TRBD1 matching over 10 bases. After removal of 9 bases from V and 5 bases from J, the junction contained 6 bases not matched to a gene. CDR1 and CDR2 (germline): MNHEY, SMNVEV (reference sequence). CDR3 length: 13 amino acids. The CDR3 DNA reads as TGTGCCAGTAAAGGACAGGGGGTAACTGAAGCTTTCTTT. This codes for CASKGQGVTEAFF.

Many counts were recorded for this clonotype. This sequence joins TRBV3-1 and TRBJ2-1; D may be TRBD2 (6 bases). Per germline, CDR1 LGHDT and CDR2 YNNKEL (reference sequence). The CDR3 sequence is 12 residues long. The V end lost 11 bases, the J end lost 3 bases, and 11 bases lay between the germline ends. The CDR3 is CAAGDFYNEQFF. For the CDR3, the DNA is TGTGCCGCCGGGGACTTCTACAATGAGCAGTTCTTC.

This clonotype has a count of ten or more. This chain links TRBV3-1 with TRBJ2-7, with D uncertain. Trimming shortened V by 1 base and J by 0 bases, and 7 bases separated the two germline ends. Germline V gives CDR1 LGHDT, CDR2 YNNKEL (reference sequence). The CDR3 has 14 amino acids. The CDR3 coding sequence is TGTGCCAGCAGCCAAGTCCCCTCCTCCTACGAGCAGTACTTC. Amino acids: CASSQVPSSYEQYF.

In this sample, this clonotype turned up many times. The rearrangement uses TRBV2 and TRBJ2-3; D not certain. Per germline, CDR1 SNHLY and CDR2 FYNNEI. The CDR3 length is 14 residues. The V end lost 3 bases, the J end lost 0 bases, and 7 bases lay between the germline ends. The CDR3 nucleotides read TGTGCCAGCAGTGACAGCTCTAGCACAGATACGCAGTATTTT. Its translation: CASSDSSSTDTQYF. Full variable domain (rest looked up from reference TRBV2 and TRBJ2-3): EPEVTQTPSHQVTQMGQEVILRCVPISNHLYFYWYRQILGQKVEFLVSFYNNEISEKSEIFDDQFSVERPDGSNFTLKIRSTKLEDSAMYFCASSDSSSTDTQYFGPGTRLTVL.

This clonotype was seen at least ten times. The germline gene is not matched at one end of the junction; a read error may be the cause. V usage is TRBV20-1 and J usage is TRBJ2-5; TRBD1 agrees at 7 bases. Germline-derived CDR1 and CDR2 are DFQATT and SNEGSKA (reference sequence). CDR3 size: 12 residues. In DNA, the CDR3 is TGCAGTGCTGGAGACAGGGACGAGACCCAGTACTTC. Amino acid sequence: CSAGDRDETQYF.

This clonotype was detected many times. The CDR3 region is CSAHRLDGLEAFF. CDR3 nucleotides: TGCAGTGCACACAGGTTGGATGGCCTTGAAGCTTTCTTT. The chain is built from TRBV20-1 and TRBJ1-1, with D maybe TRBD1 (5 bases). V was shortened by 6 bases and J by 7 bases, with 18 bases between the two germline ends. This CDR3 is built from 13 residues. Germline V gene sequence: CDR1 DFQATT, CDR2 SNEGSKA (reference sequence).

This clonotype was observed a few times. The chain is built from TRBV10-3 and TRBJ2-3; TRBD2 matches 11 bases. V lost 2 bases and J lost 3; bases outside the gene matches: 4. Germline CDR1 and CDR2: ENHRY and SYGVKD. CDR3 length equals 16 residues. Written as DNA, the CDR3 is TGTGCCATCAGTGAGACCGGGACTAGCGGAACAGATACGCAGTATTTT. Its protein product is CAISETGTSGTDTQYF.

This clonotype appeared many times. This rearrangement joins TRBV9 to TRBJ2-7; D assignment may be TRBD1 or TRBD2 (5 bases each). The CDR3 covers 13 residues. Trimming pared 4 bases from V and 5 bases from J, leaving 13 bases between. The V gene's germline CDR1 is SGDLS and CDR2 YYNGEE. CDR3 region: CASSPGALDEQYF. For the CDR3, the DNA is TGTGCCAGCAGCCCCGGGGCGTTGGACGAGCAGTACTTC.

This clonotype was seen ten or more times. This chain uses TRBV30 with TRBJ1-2; unclear D gene. CDR3 length: 15 residues. CDR1 is GTSNPN, CDR2 SVGIG, per germline (reference sequence). V was cut by 3 bases and J by 3 bases, with 17 bases left in between. DNA for the CDR3: TGTGCCTGGAGAGGAACACCGCCCGTTTACTATGGCTACACCTTC. This gives the protein CAWRGTPPVYYGYTF.

This clonotype was seen ten or more times. The V and J genes are TRBV27 and TRBJ1-5; no reliable D call. The V end was cut by 3 bases, the J end by 6 bases, with 9 bases between. The CDR3 totals 13 residues. Germline CDR1 reads MNHEY; CDR2 reads SMNVEV (reference sequence). CDR3 DNA sequence: TGTGCCAGCAGTTTCGTAGTTGGTCAGCCCCAGCATTTT. Its translation is CASSFVVGQPQHF.

This clonotype has more than one count but fewer than ten. The CDR3 DNA follows: TGTGCCAGCAGTTTAAGCCCGAAAGGAAACAATGAGCAGTTCTTC. Residues: CASSLSPKGNNEQFF. The rearrangement links TRBV27 to TRBJ2-1; D is uncertain. The V end lost 2 bases, the J end lost 5 bases, and 13 bases lay between the germline ends. The germline V gene encodes CDR1 MNHEY and CDR2 SMNVEV (reference sequence). The length of the CDR3 is 15 residues.

This clonotype was counted ten times or more. The chain combines TRBV12-3 or TRBV12-4 with TRBJ2-7; 12 bases are shared with TRBD2. With 6 bases clipped from V and 6 bases from J, the junction kept 9 bases outside the gene matches. The CDR3 totals 15 residues. CDR3: CASSHPGLAGSEQYF. CDR3 DNA sequence: TGTGCCAGCAGCCACCCTGGACTAGCGGGATCCGAGCAGTACTTC.